This entry lists 8 T cell receptor beta chains sequenced from one sample in a study of shared T cell receptors in the human thymus. Using immunoSEQ multiplex PCR, the repertoire was profiled, and TCRdb retains in-frame clones only, with some absent. The sample records roughly 710,000 clones, approximately 85% being singletons. These sequences were also reported in another study, on human thymus T cells.

What was sequenced was thymocytes. Receptors originate from a girl less than two years old with a congenital heart defect.

The chain employs TRBV6-1 and TRBJ2-1, with D tentatively TRBD1 (6 bases). The V end lost 1 base, the J end lost 7 bases, and 11 bases lay between the germline ends. Per germline, CDR1 MNHNS and CDR2 SASEGT. The length of the CDR3 is 14 residues. As DNA, the CDR3 is TGTGCCAGCAGTGAAGTGGGGGCATGGAATGAGCAGTTCTTC. Encoded protein: CASSEVGAWNEQFF.

V is TRBV11-2 and J is TRBJ1-2, with 7 nucleotides matching TRBD1. There are 15 residues in the CDR3. The J segment lost 0 bases and the V segment lost 3 bases, leaving 4 bases of the junction unmatched. CDR1 is SGHAT, CDR2 FQNNGV, per germline. CDR3 loop: CASSFQGGTNYGYTF. The CDR3 bases are TGTGCCAGCAGCTTTCAAGGGGGCACTAACTATGGCTACACCTTC.

The rearrangement links TRBV7-3 to TRBJ2-1, with 8 bases identical to TRBD2. J gave up 4 bases and V 5 bases, and 19 bases lay outside the gene matches. This CDR3 is built from 19 residues. The germline CDR1 and CDR2 sequences are SGHTA and FQGTGA. Here the CDR3 reads CASSRGPGGGFPLYNEQFF. CDR3 nucleotide sequence: TGTGCCAGCAGCCGAGGTCCCGGGGGGGGCTTTCCTTTGTACAATGAGCAGTTCTTC.

The genes are TRBV6-1 and TRBJ1-6; 9 positions match TRBD1. Germline-derived CDR1 and CDR2 are MNHNS and SASEGT. The CDR3 has 16 residues. The ends lost 2 bases at V and 8 bases at J; junction bases unmatched: 7. CDR3 protein: CASSELQGAGDSPLHF. The DNA for the CDR3 is TGTGCCAGCAGTGAACTACAGGGGGCCGGAGATTCACCCCTCCACTTT.

The chain employs TRBV14 and TRBJ1-1, with a tentative D call TRBD1 (6 bases). V shed 0 bases and J shed 3 bases, with 20 bases lying between them. This CDR3 contains 18 residues. CDR1 is SGHDN, CDR2 FVKESK, per germline. CDR3 residues: CASSQEAETGGGDTEAFF. In DNA, the CDR3 is TGTGCCAGCAGCCAAGAGGCCGAGACAGGAGGAGGTGACACTGAAGCTTTCTTT.

The CDR3 reads CAWSVVDRVVGLNYGYTF. CDR3 in DNA: TGTGCCTGGAGCGTGGTGGACAGGGTAGTGGGGTTAAACTATGGCTACACCTTC. This chain connects TRBV30 to TRBJ1-2; 8 nucleotides match TRBD1. Unmatched junction bases numbered 17, after V lost 3 bases and J lost 2 bases. The CDR3 extends over 18 amino acids. In germline, CDR1 is GTSNPN, CDR2 SVGIG (reference sequence).

The chain recombines TRBV27 with TRBJ2-3, with D unclear. Germline V gene sequence: CDR1 MNHEY, CDR2 SMNVEV (reference sequence). The CDR3 is 13 amino acids. V was clipped by 4 bases and J by 3 bases, with 8 bases between them. DNA of the CDR3: TGTGCCAGCAGTTCTTCTAGTACAGATACGCAGTATTTT. This translates into CASSSSSTDTQYF.

This chain links TRBV4-1 with TRBJ2-5; 8 bases align to TRBD2. V shed 4 bases, J shed 6 bases, and the junction held 4 bases outside the gene matches. CDR1 is MGHRA, CDR2 YSYEKL, per germline. The CDR3 spans 13 residues. The CDR3 nucleotides read TGCGCCAGCAGCCCACGACTAGCGAAGACCCAGTACTTC. Its translation is CASSPRLAKTQYF.